Listed below are T cell receptor beta chains from one sample, sequenced in a study of cytomegalovirus exposure and HLA in healthy donors. Produced via immunoSEQ multiplex PCR; TCRdb's table is partial and in-frame only. This table holds approximately 120,000 clones, about three quarters found once. The sample was PBMCs. These TCRs come from a female donor in good health and CMV-seronegative. Both conserved end residues are part of each CDR3. D genes are given only for firm matches. The size entry is marked missing in some rows and otherwise reads once, few, many or a size class.

D gene	clone size	V gene	J gene	CDR3 protein	CDR3 DNA
TRBD1	NA	TRBV19	TRBJ2-7	CASRSGQWSGYEQYF	TGTGCCAGTAGATCGGGACAGTGGAGTGGTTACGAGCAGTACTTC
NA	NA	TRBV4-3	TRBJ1-2	CASSQDIEGNYGYTF	TGCGCCAGCAGCCAAGATATTGAGGGCAACTATGGCTACACCTTC
TRBD1	NA	TRBV7-8	TRBJ1-2	CASSLAWGQGDYGYTF	TGTGCCAGCAGCTTAGCCTGGGGACAGGGGGACTATGGCTACACCTTC
TRBD1	NA	TRBV19	TRBJ1-2	CASSILDRGGGYTF	TGTGCCAGTAGTATTCTCGACAGGGGCGGTGGCTACACCTTC
TRBD1	NA	TRBV7-2	TRBJ1-2	CASSLLGQPYTF	TGTGCCAGCAGCTTGTTGGGACAGCCCTACACCTTC
TRBD1	NA	TRBV19	TRBJ1-2	CASSRDRGSFGYTF	TGTGCCAGTAGTCGAGACAGGGGTTCTTTTGGCTACACCTTC
TRBD1	once	TRBV5-8	TRBJ1-6	CASSSAKGATGSYNSPLHF	TGTGCCAGCAGCTCGGCGAAGGGGGCGACGGGTTCCTATAATTCACCCCTCCACTTT
NA	NA	TRBV5-4	TRBJ2-2	CASSSGTRNTGELFF	TGTGCCAGCAGTTCCGGGACAAGAAACACCGGGGAGCTGTTTTTT
TRBD1	few	TRBV6-5	TRBJ2-7	CASSAGGEQYF	TGTGCCAGCAGTGCAGGGGGCGAGCAGTACTTC
NA	NA	TRBV4-3	TRBJ2-7	CASSQSPGTEQYF	TGCGCCAGCAGCCAATCCCCAGGGACAGAGCAGTACTTC
NA	NA	TRBV19	TRBJ2-7	CASSFFGGTYEQYF	TGTGCCAGTAGTTTTTTTGGAGGAACCTACGAGCAGTACTTC
TRBD2	few	TRBV5-1	TRBJ2-2	CASSLRLAGSGELFF	TGCGCCAGCAGCTTGCGCCTAGCGGGGTCCGGGGAGCTGTTTTTT
NA	few	TRBV6-1	TRBJ1-5	CASSYLDRNQPQHF	TGTGCCAGCAGCTACCTAGACAGGAATCAGCCCCAGCATTTT
TRBD1	once	TRBV19	TRBJ2-1	CASRDRGLYNEQFF	TGTGCCAGCCGGGACAGGGGGCTCTACAATGAGCAGTTCTTC
NA	NA	TRBV5-4	TRBJ1-6	CASSFQGRVNSPLHF	TGTGCCAGCAGCTTTCAGGGTCGTGTAAACTCACCCCTCCACTTT
NA	NA	TRBV11-2	TRBJ1-1	CASSSYGENTEAFF	TGTGCCAGCAGCTCATACGGGGAGAACACTGAAGCTTTCTTT